A single sample is the source of the 20 T cell receptor beta chains below, sequenced in a study of T cell responses to AZD1222 COVID-19 vaccine. Here immunoSEQ multiplex PCR was the method, and the copy in TCRdb shows in-frame clones only, minus some. The repertoire holds 100,000 to 150,000 clones, roughly 93% seen once, with more than 4.5% in the top ten. The sample consisted of peripheral blood, taken on day 0 of AZD1222 vaccination. The receptors originated from an adult in good health.

This sequence joins TRBV5-1 and TRBJ2-2, with a tentative D call TRBD1 (5 bases). The CDR3 consists of 15 residues. V lost 7 bases and J lost 0, with 13 bases in between. Germline assignment: CDR1 SGHRS and CDR2 YFSETQ. The CDR3 protein is CASSWGKANTGELFF. The DNA of the CDR3 is TGCGCCAGCTCCTGGGGCAAGGCGAACACCGGGGAGCTGTTTTTT.

This clone has just one count. The rearrangement links TRBV6-5 to TRBJ2-7; 9 nucleotides line up with TRBD1. J lost 6 bases, V lost 9 bases, and 6 bases had no gene match. This CDR3 is built from 12 residues. Per germline, CDR1 MNHEY and CDR2 SVGAGI. DNA for the CDR3: TGTGCCAGTACAGGGGGCCTGGGCGAGCAGTACTTC. Translating it yields CASTGGLGEQYF.

The gene calls are TRBV4-2 and TRBJ1-1, with TRBD1 matching 8 bases. The CDR3 has 16 amino acids. V shed 4 bases and J 5 bases; nucleotides not matched to a gene: 12. CDR1 is LGHNA and CDR2 is YNFKEQ in the germline V gene. The CDR3 is CASSLSLQGGRTEAFF. In DNA, the CDR3 is TGTGCCAGCAGCCTTTCCTTACAGGGGGGTAGGACTGAAGCTTTCTTT.

With respect to this clone: Other DNA sequences in this sample translate to the same CDR3. The chain employs TRBV9 and TRBJ1-4; a weak D match, TRBD1 (5 bases). The length of the CDR3 is 14 residues. V was pared by 0 bases and J by 4 bases, with 7 bases between. Germline-derived CDR1 and CDR2 are SGDLS and YYNGEE. CDR3 residues: CASSVGQGNEKLFF. The DNA for the CDR3 is TGTGCCAGCAGCGTAGGGCAGGGTAATGAAAAACTGTTTTTT.

A word on this clone: A read error may produce the germline difference seen at one junction end. This chain connects TRBV7-7 to TRBJ2-5; 8 bases align to TRBD2. The CDR3 has 17 residues. Germline CDR1 reads SSHAT; CDR2 reads FNYEAQ (reference sequence). The CDR3 nucleotides are TGTGCTAGCAGCTTAGGACCGGGAGGGATGGCCGGTGAGACCCAGTACTTC. This translates into CASSLGPGGMAGETQYF.

The rearrangement uses TRBV14 and TRBJ2-5; 8 bases are shared with TRBD1. The V and J ends lost 4 bases and 1 base, in that order; junction bases with no gene match: 5. This CDR3 has 15 amino acids. CDR1 is SGHDN and CDR2 is FVKESK in the germline V gene. CDR3 sequence: CASSRPGTGQETQYF. As DNA, the CDR3 is TGTGCCAGCAGCCGACCCGGGACAGGCCAAGAGACCCAGTACTTC.

This chain uses TRBV5-5 with TRBJ1-2; maybe TRBD1 (6 bases). Germline assignment: CDR1 SGHKS and CDR2 YYEKEE (reference sequence). The CDR3 covers 15 residues. V shed 4 bases and J shed 7 bases, with 20 bases lying between them. CDR3 region: CASSQGANRARGYTF. The CDR3 DNA reads as TGTGCCAGCAGCCAAGGAGCAAACAGGGCCCGTGGCTACACCTTC.

This clone has a handful of counts. The chain employs TRBV30 and TRBJ2-1, with D hard to call. Deletions cut 0 bases from V and 9 bases from J, with 6 bases between. The CDR3 loop spans 11 amino acids. Germline lookup yields CDR1 GTSNPN and CDR2 SVGIG (reference sequence). DNA for the CDR3: TGTGCCTGGAGTGTACGCGGTGAGCAGTTCTTC. Encoded protein: CAWSVRGEQFF.

This rearrangement joins TRBV10-3 to TRBJ2-1, with 8 bases identical to TRBD1. CDR3 length equals 15 residues. V lost 11 bases and J lost 9; bases outside the gene matches: 18. CDR1 and CDR2 (germline): ENHRY, SYGVKD. The CDR3 loop reads CAVGNSGQGLIEQFF. CDR3 nucleotide sequence: TGTGCCGTGGGCAATTCCGGACAGGGACTCATTGAGCAGTTCTTC.

This clone was observed once. This chain connects TRBV4-2 to TRBJ1-1; TRBD1 is a possible D gene (5 bases). CDR1 and CDR2 from the germline V gene are LGHNA and YNFKEQ. V shed 4 bases and J shed 11 bases, with 17 bases lying between them. The CDR3 loop spans 13 amino acids. CDR3 protein: CASSPSSGGDAFF. In DNA, the CDR3 is TGTGCCAGCAGCCCCTCCTCGGGGGGGGACGCTTTCTTT.

V usage is TRBV2 and J usage is TRBJ1-1; no definite D call. The CDR3 loop spans 13 amino acids. Germline V gene data show CDR1 as SNHLY and CDR2 as FYNNEI. The V gene lost 5 bases and the J gene lost 1 base, with 8 bases spanning the gap. The CDR3 sequence is CASSIQPNTEAFF. The CDR3 nucleotides read TGTGCCAGCAGTATTCAGCCGAACACTGAAGCTTTCTTT.

The chain joins TRBV29-1 to TRBJ2-7; the D call may be TRBD1 or TRBD2 (5 bases each). The CDR3 has 14 residues. The V end lost 6 bases, the J end lost 2 bases, and 17 bases lay between the germline ends. Germline CDR1 is SQVTM and CDR2 is ANQGSEA. The CDR3: CSVKSGTLPYEQYF. As DNA, the CDR3 is TGCAGCGTCAAATCCGGGACCTTACCCTACGAGCAGTACTTC.

This chain joins TRBV5-6 and TRBJ1-2; TRBD1 is a possible D gene (5 bases). CDR3 size: 14 residues. The germline gives CDR1 SGHDT, CDR2 YYEEEE. V was trimmed by 2 bases and J by 9 bases, leaving 17 bases between them. CDR3 coding DNA: TGTGCCAGCAGCTTCCGGGACCGAGGAAGTAGCTACACCTTC. The encoded protein is CASSFRDRGSSYTF.

This clone was seen only once. The V and J genes are TRBV10-3 and TRBJ1-5; D might be TRBD1 (5 bases). The CDR3 length is 15 residues. Trimming removed 0 bases at V and 1 base at J, with 7 bases between. The V gene's germline CDR1 is ENHRY and CDR2 SYGVKD. The DNA for the CDR3 is TGTGCCATCAGTGAGTCCGGGGGGAGCAATCAGCCCCAGCATTTT. Protein: CAISESGGSNQPQHF.

The sample holds one count of this clone. The chain has TRBV30 and TRBJ1-2; no firm D call. CDR3 size: 11 residues. V was shortened by 2 bases and J by 5 bases, with 6 bases between the two germline ends. CDR1 GTSNPN and CDR2 SVGIG come from the germline V gene (reference sequence). The CDR3 reads CAWSRAYGYTF. Written as DNA, the CDR3 is TGTGCCTGGAGTCGTGCATATGGCTACACCTTC.

The V call is TRBV7-2, the J call TRBJ2-3, with D uncertain. The CDR3 is 13 residues long. The V gene lost 6 bases and the J gene lost 0 bases, with 7 bases spanning the gap. Germline CDR1 SGHTA, CDR2 FQGNSA. CDR3 sequence (DNA): TGTGCCAGCAGACTGGGCAGCACAGATACGCAGTATTTT. Translation: CASRLGSTDTQYF.

A note on this clone: The DNA is left out, because the CDR3 cannot be placed on it with certainty; the CDR3 is given as TCRdb lists it. This sequence joins TRBV27 and TRBJ2-3; no DNA check was done on the table's D call, TRBD2. Counting both end residues, the CDR3 totals 19 amino acids. Germline assignment: CDR1 MNHEY and CDR2 SMNVEV (reference sequence). CDR3 in amino acids: CASSLFLSSSGTSTDTQYF.

V is TRBV30 and J is TRBJ2-5; TRBD1 aligns across 9 bases. Germline CDR1 is GTSNPN and CDR2 is SVGIG (reference sequence). J lost 2 bases, V lost 0 bases, and 7 bases had no gene match. The CDR3 is 16 amino acids. CDR3 coding DNA: TGTGCCTGGAGTGTAGGGACAGGGAGAGGGCAAGAGACCCAGTACTTC. Translated, it gives CAWSVGTGRGQETQYF.

The rearrangement uses TRBV2 and TRBJ2-1, with D uncertain. Trimming removed 9 bases at V and 13 bases at J, with 16 bases between. The CDR3 length is 11 residues. The germline V gene encodes CDR1 SNHLY and CDR2 FYNNEI. Here the CDR3 reads CASKDSPLQFF. CDR3 nucleotides: TGTGCCAGTAAAGACTCCCCGCTCCAGTTCTTC.

The genes are TRBV2 and TRBJ2-6; possibly TRBD1 for D (6 bases). CDR3 length: 17 amino acids. Germline CDR1 SNHLY, CDR2 FYNNEI. The germline V and J ends were trimmed by 3 bases and 0 bases, with 12 bases remaining between them. CDR3 in amino acids: CASSDPDSSSGANVLTF. The CDR3 DNA reads TGTGCCAGCAGTGACCCGGACAGTTCCTCTGGGGCCAACGTCCTGACTTTC.